This is a list of T cell receptor beta chains from one sample in a study of T cells in Graves' hyperthyroidism and ophthalmopathy. TCRdb itself ran the multiplex PCR reads through MiXCR, one entry per CDR3 protein. This table holds approximately 700,000 distinct CDR3 sequences, nearly 45% found once. Sequenced material: peripheral blood or thyroid tissue (not recorded which). The receptors shown here come from an adult man with Graves' disease, either hyperthyroidism or ophthalmopathy (not recorded which). Each CDR3 is given with its conserved first and last residue. D genes are given only for firm matches. The size of a clone is reported for some rows only, either as once, few or many, or as a class for expanded clones.

v_call	d_call	clone_size	j_call	cdr3_aa	cdr3_nt
TRBV7-9	TRBD1	few	TRBJ1-2	CASSKRTGAPNYGYTF	TGTGCCAGCAGCAAAAGGACAGGGGCTCCTAACTATGGCTACACCTTC
TRBV20-1	TRBD1	few	TRBJ1-3	CSAKDRGLSNTIYF	TGCAGTGCTAAGGACAGGGGGCTATCGAACACCATATATTTT
TRBV11-2	.	few	TRBJ1-2	CASSLEGRANYGYTF	TGTGCCAGCAGCTTAGAGGGTCGAGCTAACTATGGCTACACCTTC
TRBV7-9	TRBD1	.	TRBJ2-7	CASSPIRDRGDCEQYF	TGCGCCAGCAGCCCAATCCGGGACAGGGGGGACTGCGAGCAGTACTTC
TRBV13	.	few	TRBJ2-7	CASSSLWGLTYEQYF	TGTGCCAGCAGCTCCCTTTGGGGATTAACCTACGAGCAGTACTTC
TRBV7-8	.	.	TRBJ1-4	CASSPVPVNEKLFF	TGCGCCAGCAGCCCCGTGCCGGTTAATGAAAAACTGTTTTTT
TRBV6-1	.	.	TRBJ2-5	CAISGSAGWQETQYF	TGTGCCATCAGTGGAAGCGCTGGCTGGCAAGAGACCCAGTACTTC
TRBV10-3	.	.	TRBJ1-4	CAISMDSSEKLFF	TGTGCCATCAGTATGGACAGCAGTGAAAAACTGTTTTTT
TRBV5-1	.	.	TRBJ2-7	CASSLEPAYEQYF	TGCGCCAGCAGCTTGGAGCCGGCCTACGAGCAGTACTTC
TRBV2	.	few	TRBJ1-5	CASSGVGIESNQPQHF	TGTGCCAGCAGTGGGGTTGGGATTGAGAGCAATCAGCCCCAGCATTTT
TRBV20-1	.	many	TRBJ1-5	CSALGGNQPQHF	TGCAGTGCCCTAGGGGGAAATCAGCCCCAGCATTTT
TRBV9	TRBD2	.	TRBJ2-6	CASSRTSGAINSGANVLTF	TGTGCCAGCAGCCGGACTAGCGGGGCTATAAACTCTGGGGCCAACGTCCTGACTTTC
TRBV7-2	TRBD1	few	TRBJ2-5	CASSSNRGLETQYF	TGTGCCAGCAGCTCGAACAGGGGGCTGGAGACCCAGTACTTC
TRBV5-1	.	.	TRBJ1-4	CASSESSMGPEKLFF	TGCGCCAGCAGCGAAAGTAGTATGGGACCTGAAAAACTGTTTTTT
TRBV20-1	.	few	TRBJ1-3	CSALLFGNTIYF	TGCAGTGCTCTCCTATTTGGAAACACCATATATTTT
TRBV9	.	.	TRBJ1-6	CASSPPQLRNSPLHF	TGTGCCAGCAGTCCCCCCCAGCTTCGTAATTCACCCCTCCACTTT
TRBV11-2	.	.	TRBJ2-7	CASSSFQVYEQYF	TGTGCCAGCAGCTCGTTCCAGGTCTACGAGCAGTACTTC
TRBV20-1	TRBD1	.	TRBJ1-1	CSAGDRGQTEAFF	TGCAGTGCCGGGGACAGGGGGCAGACTGAAGCTTTCTTT
TRBV10-3	.	.	TRBJ2-7	CASSSLEGSGHEQYF	TGTGCCAGCAGTTCACTTGAGGGATCGGGCCACGAGCAGTACTTC
TRBV24-1	TRBD1	many	TRBJ1-2	CATSGPSGTGGYTF	TGTGCCACCAGTGGACCTTCCGGGACAGGTGGCTACACCTTC
TRBV9	TRBD1	.	TRBJ1-2	CASSGTGVEHGYTF	TGTGCCAGCAGCGGGACAGGGGTTGAGCATGGCTACACCTTC
TRBV13	.	.	TRBJ1-4	CASSAGGAGVGEKLFF	TGTGCCAGCAGCGCAGGAGGGGCAGGGGTAGGGGAAAAACTGTTTTTT
TRBV7-2	.	few	TRBJ1-4	CASSLVGQSNEKLFF	TGTGCCAGCAGCTTGGTAGGGCAGAGCAATGAAAAACTGTTTTTT
TRBV19	TRBD1	few	TRBJ1-4	CASRIQQGRFEKLFF	TGTGCCAGTAGAATACAACAGGGGCGATTTGAAAAACTGTTTTTT
TRBV10-3	TRBD2	few	TRBJ2-5	CASSPTSLGETQYF	TGTGCCAGCAGCCCGACTAGCTTAGGAGAGACCCAGTACTTC
TRBV2	.	.	TRBJ1-1	CASSPLSGSEAFF	TGTGCCAGCAGTCCCCTTAGCGGGAGTGAAGCTTTCTTT
TRBV7-2	.	many	TRBJ1-5	CASSLQWVGSNQPQHF	TGTGCCAGCAGCTTACAGTGGGTGGGGAGCAATCAGCCCCAGCATTTT
TRBV7-9	.	few	TRBJ1-2	CASSLESFTNYGYTF	TGTGCCAGCAGCTTGGAATCATTCACAAACTATGGCTACACCTTC
TRBV7-2	.	many	TRBJ1-2	CASSEDPGNWLGYTF	TGTGCCAGCAGCGAAGATCCAGGGAATTGGCTTGGCTACACCTTC
TRBV29-1	TRBD1	.	TRBJ2-5	CSATTGYQETQYF	TGCAGCGCGACGACAGGGTACCAAGAGACCCAGTACTTC
TRBV15	TRBD2	many	TRBJ2-5	CATSRDGTSRETQYF	TGTGCCACCAGCAGAGACGGGACTAGTAGGGAGACCCAGTACTTC
TRBV7-8	.	few	TRBJ1-5	CAWSTSSNQPQHF	TGTGCCTGGAGTACCAGCAGCAATCAGCCCCAGCATTTT
TRBV5-4	TRBD1	.	TRBJ1-6	CASSGQAGGGGGISLHF	TGTGCCAGCAGCGGACAGGCTGGAGGAGGGGGCGGGATATCCCTCCACTTT
TRBV20-1	.	.	TRBJ2-5	CSARAPGQYF	TGCAGTGCTAGGGCTCCCGGACAGTACTTC
TRBV7-9	.	once	TRBJ1-3	CASSPDRRYF	TGTGCCAGCAGCCCCGACAGACGGTATTTT
TRBV6-1	.	many	TRBJ1-2	CASSDNVNYGYTF	TGTGCCAGCAGCGACAACGTTAACTATGGCTACACCTTC
TRBV20-1	TRBD1	few	TRBJ1-6	CSARAGGGLNSPLHF	TGCAGTGCTAGAGCAGGGGGCGGACTAAATTCACCCCTCCACTTT
TRBV29-1	TRBD1	few	TRBJ1-2	CSSLMGQRGYTF	TGCAGCAGTTTAATGGGACAGCGAGGCTACACCTTC
TRBV10-3	.	.	TRBJ1-3	CAISERAGRNTIYF	TGTGCCATCAGTGAGAGGGCAGGGCGAAACACCATATATTTT
TRBV7-2	.	.	TRBJ1-4	CASSGRTGNEKLFF	TGTGCCAGCAGCGGCCGTACGGGTAATGAAAAACTGTTTTTT
TRBV2	.	.	TRBJ2-3	CASSQGSSTDTQYF	TGTGCCAGCAGTCAAGGGTCTAGCACAGATACGCAGTATTTT
TRBV7-2	TRBD2	.	TRBJ2-1	CASSAVGGSYNEQFF	TGTGCCAGCAGCGCCGTGGGCGGGAGCTACAATGAGCAGTTCTTC
TRBV6-1	.	many	TRBJ1-5	CASSEGQYGQPQHF	TGTGCCAGCAGTGAAGGACAGTACGGTCAGCCCCAGCATTTT
TRBV2	.	many	TRBJ2-2	CASSIQGLGTGELFF	TGTGCCAGCAGTATCCAGGGTTTGGGCACCGGGGAGCTGTTTTTT
TRBV7-3	.	.	TRBJ2-2	CASSLEQANTGELFF	TGTGCCAGCAGCTTGGAGCAGGCGAACACCGGGGAGCTGTTTTTT
TRBV5-1	TRBD1	.	TRBJ1-2	CASSSMQGDYGYTF	TGCGCCAGCAGCTCGATGCAGGGGGACTATGGCTACACCTTC
TRBV25-1	.	.	TRBJ1-5	CASSQIGADNQPQHF	TGTGCCAGCAGCCAAATCGGGGCGGACAATCAGCCCCAGCATTTT
TRBV6-1	TRBD1	.	TRBJ1-2	CASAGQGIGGYTF	TGTGCCAGCGCCGGACAGGGGATAGGAGGCTACACCTTC
TRBV20-1	.	few	TRBJ2-2	CSASSLLKNTGELFF	TGCAGTGCTTCGAGCTTACTTAAGAACACCGGGGAGCTGTTTTTT
TRBV6-5	.	few	TRBJ2-7	CASSYSQSSYEQYF	TGTGCCAGCAGTTACTCTCAGAGCAGCTACGAGCAGTACTTC
TRBV24-1	.	many	TRBJ1-6	CATSDGLSPLHF	TGTGCCACCAGTGATGGACTTTCACCCCTCCACTTT
TRBV15	TRBD1	.	TRBJ1-5	CASSSTGGLSQPQHF	TGTGCCAGCAGTTCGACAGGGGGTCTTAGTCAGCCCCAGCATTTT
TRBV6-5	.	.	TRBJ1-2	CASSFYGGNYGYTF	TGTGCCAGCAGTTTCTACGGGGGGAACTATGGCTACACCTTC
TRBV29-1	.	once	TRBJ1-3	CSVEGGGNTLYF	TGCAGTGTTGAAGGGGGTGGAAACACCTTATATTTT
TRBV7-8	.	.	TRBJ1-6	CASSSNFNVSAYNSPLHF	TGTGCCAGCAGCTCGAACTTTAATGTGTCAGCTTATAATTCACCCCTCCACTTT
TRBV10-3	.	many	TRBJ1-1	CAIRTEQNTEAFF	TGTGCCATCAGGACTGAACAGAACACTGAAGCTTTCTTT
TRBV7-8	TRBD1	many	TRBJ2-7	CASSERQGSTYEQYF	TGTGCCAGCAGCGAAAGACAGGGCTCGACCTACGAGCAGTACTTC
TRBV3-1	.	few	TRBJ1-3	CASSPGHSGNTIYF	TGTGCCAGCAGCCCGGGGCACTCTGGAAACACCATATATTTT
TRBV12-3/TRBV12-4	.	few	TRBJ1-2	CASSSDTTHNYGYTF	TGTGCCAGCAGTTCTGACACCACCCACAACTATGGCTACACCTTC